These T cell receptor beta chains were read from a single sample in a study of blood T cells in healthy people across ages. TCRdb re-called the 5' RACE reads through MiXCR, storing one row per CDR3 protein. The profile shows over 700,000 distinct CDR3 sequences, about 55% of them singletons. Specimen: blood. All receptors come from a man aged 80 or over in good health. The CDR3 runs from the conserved cysteine through the conserved F or W. D genes are given only for firm matches. Expanded clones get a size class; other rows say once, few or many, or leave the size out.

NA | NA | TRBJ2-5 | 13 | TRBV5-1 | CASSTGNRETQYF | TGCGCCAGCAGTACGGGAAACAGGGAGACCCAGTACTTC
NA | NA | TRBJ2-2 | 13 | TRBV7-9 | CASSLRIPGELFF | TGTGCCAGCAGCTTGAGGATCCCCGGGGAGCTGTTTTTT
NA | TRBD1 | TRBJ2-3 | 15 | TRBV20-1 | CSAEKGTGLSDTQYF | TGCAGTGCCGAGAAAGGGACAGGGTTATCAGATACGCAGTATTTT
NA | NA | TRBJ2-7 | 17 | TRBV6-2/TRBV6-3 | CASSPIPLSVHTYEQYF | TGTGCCAGCAGCCCCATCCCCCTTTCAGTGCACACCTACGAGCAGTACTTC
once | NA | TRBJ2-1 | 16 | TRBV5-1 | CASSLGGDSPYNEQFF | TGCGCCAGCAGCCTGGGAGGGGACAGTCCCTACAATGAGCAGTTCTTC
many | TRBD2 | TRBJ2-4 | 17 | TRBV20-1 | CSAIGTSGRSAKNIQYF | TGCAGTGCTATTGGGACTAGCGGGAGATCAGCCAAAAACATTCAGTACTTC
NA | NA | TRBJ2-7 | 13 | TRBV15 | CATLRTPSYEQYF | TGTGCCACCCTTCGAACACCGAGCTACGAGCAGTACTTC
once | TRBD1 | TRBJ1-2 | 11 | TRBV29-1 | CSEQGARGHTF | TGCAGCGAACAGGGGGCGCGGGGCCACACCTTC
NA | NA | TRBJ2-4 | 16 | TRBV7-9 | CASSLGSGPVGNIQYF | TGTGCCAGCAGCTTAGGGTCGGGACCAGTGGGAAACATTCAGTACTTC
NA | TRBD1 | TRBJ2-5 | 13 | TRBV15 | CATSKRTGLIRYF | TGTGCCACCAGCAAGAGGACAGGGTTGATTCGGTACTTC
NA | NA | TRBJ1-1 | 14 | TRBV12-3/TRBV12-4 | CASSLVGLSTEAFF | TGTGCCAGCAGTTTGGTAGGGTTGAGCACTGAAGCTTTCTTT
few | NA | TRBJ2-1 | 17 | TRBV7-2 | CASTRAIEGSSYNEQFF | TGTGCCAGCACCCGGGCGATCGAAGGTAGCTCCTACAATGAGCAGTTCTTC
once | NA | TRBJ2-7 | 14 | TRBV7-9 | CASSRIGRAYEQYF | TGTGCCAGCAGCCGAATCGGGAGAGCCTACGAGCAGTACTTC
NA | NA | TRBJ2-3 | 13 | TRBV7-3 | CASSPTLGTALYF | TGTGCCAGCAGCCCTACTCTAGGGACGGCCCTGTATTTT
NA | NA | TRBJ2-7 | 14 | TRBV12-3/TRBV12-4 | CASSLGLGVYEQYF | TGTGCCAGCAGTTTAGGGCTGGGGGTCTACGAGCAGTACTTC
NA | NA | TRBJ2-7 | 13 | TRBV28 | CASSSTPTYEQYF | TGTGCCAGCAGTTCGACCCCTACCTACGAGCAGTACTTC
NA | TRBD2 | TRBJ2-7 | 16 | TRBV7-2 | CASSLLAGGPGYEQYF | TGTGCCAGCAGCTTACTAGCGGGAGGGCCGGGTTACGAGCAGTACTTC
NA | TRBD2 | TRBJ2-1 | 17 | TRBV6-6 | CASSYSTLLAADNEQFF | TGTGCCAGCAGTTACTCAACTCTACTAGCGGCCGACAATGAGCAGTTCTTC
NA | TRBD1 | TRBJ2-6 | 18 | TRBV24-1 | CATSEAGTGGFGANVLTF | TGTGCCACCAGTGAGGCCGGGACAGGGGGATTTGGGGCCAACGTCCTGACTTTC
NA | TRBD2 | TRBJ2-1 | 15 | TRBV7-6 | CASSLVLWGRDEQFF | TGTGCCAGCAGCTTAGTACTTTGGGGGAGGGATGAGCAGTTCTTC
NA | TRBD2 | TRBJ2-3 | 16 | TRBV5-1 | CASSLGSSGSADTQYF | TGCGCCAGCAGCTTGGGGTCTAGCGGGAGTGCAGATACGCAGTATTTT
NA | TRBD2 | TRBJ2-7 | 15 | TRBV4-1 | CASSQTSGSPYEQYF | TGCGCCAGCAGCCAAACTAGCGGGAGCCCCTACGAGCAGTACTTC
NA | TRBD1 | TRBJ2-7 | 16 | TRBV6-6 | CASSSARPRDRGEQYF | TGTGCCAGCAGCTCAGCCCGCCCTCGGGACAGGGGCGAGCAGTACTTC
NA | TRBD1 | TRBJ2-6 | 17 | TRBV20-1 | CSARGRGRWSGANVLTF | TGCAGTGCTAGGGGTAGGGGGCGGTGGTCTGGGGCCAACGTCCTGACTTTC
few | TRBD2 | TRBJ2-1 | 16 | TRBV4-2 | CASSQSAGGRDNEQFF | TGTGCCAGCAGCCAGTCAGCGGGAGGACGCGACAATGAGCAGTTCTTC
NA | TRBD2 | TRBJ2-7 | 14 | TRBV20-1 | CSVSGTSGTFEQYF | TGCAGTGTTTCCGGGACTAGCGGGACTTTCGAGCAGTACTTC
once | NA | TRBJ1-1 | 12 | TRBV10-3 | CAISDSWTEAFF | TGTGCCATCAGTGACAGCTGGACTGAAGCTTTCTTT
NA | NA | TRBJ2-7 | 14 | TRBV5-1 | CASSSRTHTYEQYF | TGCGCCAGCAGCTCCAGGACGCATACCTACGAGCAGTACTTC
NA | NA | TRBJ2-3 | 15 | TRBV10-3 | CAIRSTDTSTDTQYF | TGTGCCATCAGATCGACGGACACTAGCACAGATACGCAGTATTTT
once | NA | TRBJ1-4 | 17 | TRBV27 | CASSSSPLLGVHEKLFF | TGTGCCAGCAGTTCCAGCCCGCTGTTAGGGGTGCATGAAAAACTGTTTTTT
NA | TRBD2 | TRBJ2-5 | 16 | TRBV27 | CASSLIGAGAPETQYF | TGTGCCAGCAGTTTAATTGGCGCGGGAGCCCCAGAGACCCAGTACTTC
NA | NA | TRBJ2-2 | 15 | TRBV5-1 | CASSLLQGLTGELFF | TGCGCCAGCAGCTTGTTGCAGGGGCTAACCGGGGAGCTGTTTTTT
few | TRBD2 | TRBJ2-7 | 14 | TRBV29-1 | CSVGRGGFENEQYF | TGCAGCGTTGGGCGGGGGGGGTTCGAGAACGAGCAGTACTTC
NA | TRBD1 | TRBJ2-5 | 14 | TRBV6-2/TRBV6-3 | CASTRTGTQETQYF | TGTGCCAGCACCCGGACAGGGACCCAAGAGACCCAGTACTTC
NA | TRBD2 | TRBJ2-1 | 13 | TRBV6-5 | CATQREGRYGQFF | TGTGCCACCCAGCGGGAGGGGAGGTATGGGCAGTTCTTC
NA | TRBD1 | TRBJ1-1 | 16 | TRBV25-1 | CASSEMGTGEGTEAFF | TGTGCCAGCAGTGAAATGGGGACAGGGGAGGGGACTGAAGCTTTCTTT
NA | NA | TRBJ2-1 | 13 | TRBV10-1 | CAGSPSGYNEQFF | TGCGCCGGCAGTCCCAGCGGATACAATGAGCAGTTCTTC
once | TRBD1 | TRBJ2-1 | 15 | TRBV7-2 | CASSLAQAAQGAQFF | TGTGCCAGCAGCTTAGCGCAGGCAGCGCAGGGGGCCCAGTTCTTC
NA | TRBD2 | TRBJ2-1 | 17 | TRBV6-1 | CASSPFPGTSGMNEQFF | TGTGCCAGCAGCCCTTTCCCCGGGACTAGCGGGATGAATGAGCAGTTCTTC
NA | TRBD2 | TRBJ2-1 | 15 | TRBV5-4 | CASSSSGRPQDEQFF | TGTGCCAGCAGCTCTAGCGGGAGGCCCCAGGATGAGCAGTTCTTC
NA | NA | TRBJ2-6 | 14 | TRBV28 | CASNLNSGANVLTF | TGTGCCAGCAACCTAAACTCTGGGGCCAACGTCCTGACTTTC
NA | NA | TRBJ2-3 | 12 | TRBV6-2/TRBV6-3 | CATAPLNRYAYF | TGTGCCACCGCCCCGCTTAACAGATACGCGTATTTT
few | NA | TRBJ2-7 | 15 | TRBV11-2 | CASSPSRSKSYEQYF | TGTGCCAGCAGCCCTAGTAGGTCCAAATCCTACGAGCAGTACTTC
once | NA | TRBJ2-1 | 14 | TRBV20-1 | CSASRGANYNEQFF | TGCAGTGCTTCCCGGGGGGCCAACTACAATGAGCAGTTCTTC
few | NA | TRBJ2-6 | 18 | TRBV14 | CASSQGTLRRTGANVLTF | TGTGCCAGCAGCCAAGGAACGTTGAGGAGGACTGGGGCCAACGTCCTGACTTTC
NA | NA | TRBJ1-2 | 11 | TRBV25-1 | CASSKGNGYTF | TGTGCCAGCAGTAAGGGGAACGGCTACACCTTC
NA | NA | TRBJ2-7 | 15 | TRBV28 | CASRGIGLGENEQYF | TGTGCCAGCAGGGGGATAGGCCTAGGGGAGAACGAGCAGTACTTC
NA | TRBD1 | TRBJ2-2 | 17 | TRBV18 | CASSPRGQGANTGELFF | TGTGCCAGCTCACCAAGGGGACAGGGCGCGAACACCGGGGAGCTGTTTTTT
few | TRBD1 | TRBJ2-7 | 15 | TRBV20-1 | CSARERAGGTYEQYF | TGCAGTGCTAGAGAAAGGGCAGGGGGAACCTACGAGCAGTACTTC
NA | TRBD2 | TRBJ2-5 | 16 | TRBV24-1 | CATSDPSGRAHNEQYF | TGTGCCACCAGTGATCCAAGCGGGAGGGCCCACAATGAGCAGTACTTC
NA | NA | TRBJ2-1 | 16 | TRBV4-1 | CASSQVGGRTHNEQFF | TGCGCCAGCAGCCAAGTTGGGGGGAGAACGCACAATGAGCAGTTCTTC
NA | NA | TRBJ2-1 | 14 | TRBV20-1 | CSATPWGRGDEQFF | TGCAGTGCTACCCCCTGGGGGCGCGGAGATGAGCAGTTCTTC
NA | NA | TRBJ2-7 | 14 | TRBV7-2 | CASSSPGPLYEQYF | TGTGCCAGCAGCAGCCCCGGGCCTCTCTACGAGCAGTACTTC
few | TRBD2 | TRBJ2-3 | 15 | TRBV20-1 | CSAREASGTHRYAYF | TGCAGTGCTAGAGAGGCTAGCGGGACTCACAGATACGCGTATTTT
NA | NA | TRBJ1-2 | 13 | TRBV25-1 | CASSEGWAYGYTF | TGTGCCAGCAGTGAAGGGTGGGCCTATGGCTACACCTTC
NA | NA | TRBJ2-5 | 13 | TRBV6-1 | CATRPGWRETQYF | TGTGCCACCCGGCCGGGTTGGCGGGAGACCCAGTACTTC
NA | NA | TRBJ2-7 | 16 | TRBV3-1 | CASSQKTRLALYEQYF | TGTGCCAGCAGCCAAAAAACGCGGCTAGCGCTCTACGAGCAGTACTTC
NA | NA | TRBJ1-4 | 14 | TRBV2 | CASSEGRATEKLFF | TGTGCCAGCAGTGAGGGCAGGGCGACTGAAAAACTGTTTTTT
NA | NA | TRBJ2-7 | 13 | TRBV30 | CAWSGSRAGEQYF | TGTGCCTGGAGCGGAAGCAGGGCGGGCGAGCAGTACTTC
NA | TRBD2 | TRBJ2-7 | 16 | TRBV20-1 | CSVRPAGVSGAYEQYF | TGCAGCGTACGACCAGCGGGAGTATCCGGTGCCTACGAGCAGTACTTC